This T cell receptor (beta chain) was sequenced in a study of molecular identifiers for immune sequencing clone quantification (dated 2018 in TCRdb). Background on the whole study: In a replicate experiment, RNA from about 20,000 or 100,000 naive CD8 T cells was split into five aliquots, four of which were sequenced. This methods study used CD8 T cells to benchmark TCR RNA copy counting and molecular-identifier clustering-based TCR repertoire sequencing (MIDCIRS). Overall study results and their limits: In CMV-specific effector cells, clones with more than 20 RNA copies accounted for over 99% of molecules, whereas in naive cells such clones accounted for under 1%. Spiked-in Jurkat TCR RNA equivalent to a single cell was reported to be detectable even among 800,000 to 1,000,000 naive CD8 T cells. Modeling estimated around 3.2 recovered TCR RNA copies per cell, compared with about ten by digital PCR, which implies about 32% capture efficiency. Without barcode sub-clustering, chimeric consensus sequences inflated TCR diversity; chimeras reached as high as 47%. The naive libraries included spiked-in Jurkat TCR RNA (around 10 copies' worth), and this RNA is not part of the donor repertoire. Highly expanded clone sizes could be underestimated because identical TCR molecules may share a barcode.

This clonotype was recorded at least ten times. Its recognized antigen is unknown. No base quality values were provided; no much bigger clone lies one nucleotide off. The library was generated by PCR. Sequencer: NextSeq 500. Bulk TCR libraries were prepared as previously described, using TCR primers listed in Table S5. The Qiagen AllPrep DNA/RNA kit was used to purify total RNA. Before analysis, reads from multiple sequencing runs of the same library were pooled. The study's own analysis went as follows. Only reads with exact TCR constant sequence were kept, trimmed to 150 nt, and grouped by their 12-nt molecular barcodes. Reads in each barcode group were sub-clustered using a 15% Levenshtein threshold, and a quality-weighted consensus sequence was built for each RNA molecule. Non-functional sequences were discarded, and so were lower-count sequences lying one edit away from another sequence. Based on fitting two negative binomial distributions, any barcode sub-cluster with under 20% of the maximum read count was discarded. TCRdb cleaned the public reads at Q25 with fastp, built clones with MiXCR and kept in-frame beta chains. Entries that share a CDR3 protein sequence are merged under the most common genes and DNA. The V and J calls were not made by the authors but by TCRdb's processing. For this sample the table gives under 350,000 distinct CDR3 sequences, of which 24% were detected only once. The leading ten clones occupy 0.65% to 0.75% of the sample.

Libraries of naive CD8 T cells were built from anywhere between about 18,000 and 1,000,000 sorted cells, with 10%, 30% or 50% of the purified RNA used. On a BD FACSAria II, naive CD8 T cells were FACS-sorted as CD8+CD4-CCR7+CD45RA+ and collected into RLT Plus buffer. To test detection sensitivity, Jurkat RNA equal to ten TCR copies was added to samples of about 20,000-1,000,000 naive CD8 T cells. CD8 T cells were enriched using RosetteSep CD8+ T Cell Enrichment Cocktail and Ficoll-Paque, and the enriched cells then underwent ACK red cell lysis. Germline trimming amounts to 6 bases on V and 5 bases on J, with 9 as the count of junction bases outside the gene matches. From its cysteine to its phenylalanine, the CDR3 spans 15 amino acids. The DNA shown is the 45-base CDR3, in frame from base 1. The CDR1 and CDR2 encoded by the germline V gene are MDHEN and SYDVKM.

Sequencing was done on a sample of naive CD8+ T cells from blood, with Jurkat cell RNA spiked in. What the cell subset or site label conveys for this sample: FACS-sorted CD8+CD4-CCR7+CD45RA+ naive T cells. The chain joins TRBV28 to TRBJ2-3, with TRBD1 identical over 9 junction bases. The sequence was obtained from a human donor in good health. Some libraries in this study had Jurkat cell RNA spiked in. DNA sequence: TGTGCCAGCAGACTAGAGGGACAGGGAATAGATACGCAGTATTTT. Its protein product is CASRLEGQGIDTQYF.